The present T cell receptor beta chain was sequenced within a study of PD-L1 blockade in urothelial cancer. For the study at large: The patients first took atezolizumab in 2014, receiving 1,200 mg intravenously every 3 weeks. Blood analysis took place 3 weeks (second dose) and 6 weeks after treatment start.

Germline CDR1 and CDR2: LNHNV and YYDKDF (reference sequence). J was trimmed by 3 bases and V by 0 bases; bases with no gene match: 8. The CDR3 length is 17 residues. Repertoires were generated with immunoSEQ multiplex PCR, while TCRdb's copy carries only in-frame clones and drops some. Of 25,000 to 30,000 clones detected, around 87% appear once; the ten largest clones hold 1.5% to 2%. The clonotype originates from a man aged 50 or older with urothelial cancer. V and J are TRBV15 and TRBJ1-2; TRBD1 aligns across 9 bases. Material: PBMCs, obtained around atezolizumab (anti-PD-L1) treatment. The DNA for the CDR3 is TGTGCCACCAGCAGAGATAAGGTTTGGGACAGGGACTATGGCTACACCTTC. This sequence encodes CATSRDKVWDRDYGYTF.